Listed here are 11 T cell receptor beta chains from one sample, sequenced in a study of Ad26.COV2.S vaccination and SARS-CoV-2 variants. The assay was immunoSEQ multiplex PCR, and TCRdb's table has in-frame clones only and misses some. Counted here are 180,000 or so clones, around 88% occurring once; the ten biggest clones make up under 7.5%. The source was peripheral blood, collected after recovery from COVID-19. The receptors come from a human donor who had recovered from COVID-19.

The rearrangement joins TRBV9 to TRBJ2-7, with D perhaps matching TRBD2 (6 bases). CDR1 is SGDLS and CDR2 is YYNGEE in the germline V gene. There are 17 residues in the CDR3. Trimming stripped 4 bases from V and 0 bases from J, with 20 bases between. In DNA form, the CDR3 reads TGTGCCAGCAGCCCATCTCACAGCGGGCATTACTCCTACGAGCAGTACTTC. Amino acid sequence: CASSPSHSGHYSYEQYF.

The genes are TRBV27 and TRBJ2-2; 13 nucleotides line up with TRBD2. This CDR3 has 18 amino acids. Per the germline V gene, CDR1 is MNHEY and CDR2 is SMNVEV (reference sequence). Trimming cost V 2 bases and J 5 bases; bases outside gene matches: 8. CDR3 in DNA: TGTGCCAGCAGTTTAGGACTAGCGGGAGAAGGTCGGACCGGGGAGCTGTTTTTT. Residues: CASSLGLAGEGRTGELFF.

The chain recombines TRBV19 with TRBJ2-6, with D perhaps being TRBD1 or TRBD2 (5 bases each). V was pared by 5 bases and J by 0 bases, with 14 bases between. This CDR3 is 17 amino acids long. Germline V CDR1 and CDR2: LNHDA, SQIVND (reference sequence). The CDR3 bases are TGTGCCAGTAGTTTGGGACGGGTTTTCTCTGGGGCCAACGTCCTGACTTTC. It specifies CASSLGRVFSGANVLTF.

Written as DNA, the CDR3 is TGTGCCACCAGTGACGCAGACAGTATAGGAAAGTACTTC. As protein: CATSDADSIGKYF. J is TRBJ2-4 and V is TRBV24-1; D perhaps matches TRBD1 (5 bases). V shed 4 bases and J shed 14 bases, with 17 bases lying between them. Germline V gene data show CDR1 as KGHDR and CDR2 as SFDVKD. This CDR3 is 13 amino acids long.

V usage is TRBV20-1 and J usage is TRBJ2-1, with 12 positions matching TRBD2. CDR3 length: 16 residues. The germline gives CDR1 DFQATT, CDR2 SNEGSKA (reference sequence). The V segment lost 3 bases and the J segment 4 bases; nucleotides outside the gene matches: 7. DNA for the CDR3: TGCAGTGCTAGTAAGACTAGCGGGGGCCTTTACAATGAGCAGTTCTTC. This codes for CSASKTSGGLYNEQFF.

The V call is TRBV30, the J call TRBJ1-5; D remains ambiguous. The CDR3 is 12 amino acids. Germline V lookup: CDR1 GTSNPN, CDR2 SVGIG (reference sequence). The V end was cut by 1 base, the J end by 5 bases, with 6 bases between. The CDR3 sequence is CAWSGQDQPQHF. The CDR3 DNA is TGTGCCTGGAGTGGTCAGGATCAGCCCCAGCATTTT.

The CDR3 nucleotides read TGTGCCAGCACTCCCTTTGAGGGACAGCCCTATGGCTACACCTTC. Amino acid sequence: CASTPFEGQPYGYTF. This rearrangement joins TRBV21-1 to TRBJ1-2; the table's TRBD1 call for D was not verified on the DNA. TRBV21-1 is noted as a pseudogene. CDR3 length: 15 amino acids.

This clone was observed a handful of times. As DNA, the CDR3 is TGTGCCACCTCGACAGGTTCTACCTACGAGCAGTACTTC. Translated: CATSTGSTYEQYF. The rearrangement joins TRBV6-5 to TRBJ2-7; weak D call: TRBD1 (6 bases). CDR3 length: 13 amino acids. V shed 10 bases and J shed 2 bases, with 15 bases lying between them. Germline CDR1 reads MNHEY; CDR2 reads SVGAGI.

Concerning this clone: Other nucleotide sequences in the sample specify the same CDR3. The V and J genes are TRBV19 and TRBJ2-2; D is perhaps TRBD1 (5 bases). The CDR3 runs 14 residues. The germline gives CDR1 LNHDA, CDR2 SQIVND (reference sequence). Trimming shortened V by 2 bases and J by 4 bases, and 8 bases separated the two germline ends. DNA for the CDR3: TGTGCCAGTAGTATAACAGGTTCCACCGGGGAGCTGTTTTTT. Its protein product is CASSITGSTGELFF.

The rearrangement links TRBV12-3 or TRBV12-4 to TRBJ1-2, with TRBD1 matching over 11 bases. The J segment lost 8 bases and the V segment lost 7 bases, leaving 6 bases of the junction unmatched. The CDR3 is 13 amino acids. In DNA, the CDR3 is TGTGCCAGCACCCAGGGACAGGGGGTCGGCTACACCTTC. Translating gives CASTQGQGVGYTF.

This clone was counted between two and nine times. The chain joins TRBV12-5 to TRBJ2-7; D gene uncertain. Looked up from germline, CDR1 is LGHNT and CDR2 is FRNRAP. Between the trimmed V and J ends, which lost 7 bases and 4 bases, there was a span of 11 bases. CDR3 length: 12 amino acids. The CDR3 nucleotides read TGTGCTAGTGCCCTCAGCAGTTACGAGCAGTACTTC. Translated: CASALSSYEQYF.